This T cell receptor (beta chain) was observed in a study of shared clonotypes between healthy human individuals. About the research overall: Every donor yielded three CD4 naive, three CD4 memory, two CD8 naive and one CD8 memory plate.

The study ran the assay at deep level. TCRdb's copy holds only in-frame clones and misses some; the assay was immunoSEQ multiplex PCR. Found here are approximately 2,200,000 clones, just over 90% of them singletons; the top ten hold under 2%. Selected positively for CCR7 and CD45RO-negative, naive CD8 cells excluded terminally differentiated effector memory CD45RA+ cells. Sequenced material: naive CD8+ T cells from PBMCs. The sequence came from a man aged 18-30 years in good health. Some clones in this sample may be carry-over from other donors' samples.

CDR3 in DNA: TGTGCCAGCAGTGAATCGGGACAGGGCGCCCTTGGCTACACCTTC. This codes for CASSESGQGALGYTF. The V call is TRBV2, the J call TRBJ1-2, with 9 bases that match TRBD1. The germline V gene has CDR1 SNHLY and CDR2 FYNNEI. The length of the CDR3 is 15 residues. With V trimmed by 2 bases and J by 7 bases, 8 bases remained unmatched.